This T cell receptor beta chain is from a study of blood T cells in healthy people across ages. General observations from the study: What prevented conclusive comparison of naive and antigen-experienced cells was that PBMCs were unsorted. Fewer expanded clones and more diversity marked long-lived versus aged donors.

Sample-barcoded 5' priming and a J-beta primer mix drove a second PCR of 7 to 11 cycles. MiXCR, applied by TCRdb to the 5' RACE reads, yields one record per CDR3 protein. Here the sample spans hundreds of thousands of distinct CDR3 sequences, roughly 64% being singletons. There were at least 6 micrograms of total RNA extracted from every sample. In the case of this clonotype: Its matching antigen is unknown.

The sample consisted of blood. The sequence was obtained from a man aged 30 to 45 in good health.

CDR3 in amino acids: CSAPSLFEVSGYTF. For the CDR3, the DNA is TGCAGTGCTCCCTCCCTTTTCGAAGTGAGTGGCTACACCTTC. This chain links TRBV20-1 with TRBJ1-2; D gene ambiguous. The germline V gene encodes CDR1 DFQATT and CDR2 SNEGSKA (reference sequence). This CDR3 is built from 14 residues. The V and J ends lost 5 bases and 7 bases respectively, with 20 bases between them.